This T cell receptor (beta chain) is drawn from a study of type 1 regulatory T cells. Looking at the study overall: An in vitro protocol generated T-allo10, a Tr1-enriched, alloantigen-specific CD4 T cell product.

One entry per CDR3 protein results from TCRdb running MiXCR on the reads. The data show some 89,000 distinct CDR3 sequences, 25% to 40% seen once. This CDR3 is built from 13 residues. Germline lookup yields CDR1 SGHKS and CDR2 YYEKEE (reference sequence). V was pared by 1 base and J by 5 bases, with 7 bases between. The V and J genes are TRBV5-5 and TRBJ1-5; D ambiguous. Sample: CD4+ T cells, either the whole sample or a sorted fraction (not recorded which). The sequence derives from a human donor in good health. CDR3 coding DNA: TGTGCCAGCAGCTTGTCGGCAGATCAGCCCCAGCATTTT. As protein: CASSLSADQPQHF.